This TCR beta chain came from a study of identifying expanded T cells in peripheral blood. Sequencing used immunoSEQ multiplex PCR; TCRdb keeps in-frame clones, though not all of them. The data show fewer than 130,000 clones, with roughly 90% seen just once and approximately 16% held by the top ten. As for this clone: The antigen remains undetermined.

The study's findings and limits: Across healthy donors, higher total template counts meant significantly greater approximately 2-week count variance.

The CDR3 length is 16 residues. Germline V lookup: CDR1 WNHNN, CDR2 SYGVQD (reference sequence). The junction had 5 bases not matched to a gene; V was cut back by 0 bases and J by 3 bases. This sequence joins TRBV10-1 and TRBJ2-7, with TRBD1 matching over 10 bases. The TCR comes from a person aged 18 to 69 in good health. The sample comprised blood. The CDR3 spells CASSESRTGGIYEQYF. CDR3 nucleotides: TGCGCCAGCAGTGAGTCCAGGACAGGGGGAATCTACGAGCAGTACTTC.